This T cell receptor beta chain was captured in a study of vaccination effects on CD4 cells after COVID-19. Study overall: Participants got two doses of BNT162b2 or mRNA-1273 vaccine.

Between the trimmed V and J ends, which lost 3 bases and 1 base, there was a span of 9 bases. The CDR3 has 14 residues. The germline V gene encodes CDR1 KGHSH and CDR2 LQKENI. Antigen-specific CD4+ T cells were first expanded with viral peptide pools by the ViraFEST assay and only then sequenced. When more than 9 days of culture had elapsed, CD4+ T cells were isolated. Vaccinated participants had no history of SARS-CoV-2 infection and tested negative for nucleocapsid antibodies. Half the medium was replaced with IL-2 medium on days 3 and 7. Clones were sequenced by immunoSEQ multiplex PCR, and TCRdb holds only the in-frame ones, with some missing. The repertoire holds over 60,000 clones, around 69% seen once, with around 2.7% in the top ten. Study conclusions and caveats: Only 1 of 255 vaccine-induced clones from healthy vaccinees cross-reacted with common cold coronaviruses.

Comment on this clone: No antigen is known for it.

The chain joins TRBV18 to TRBJ2-5; unclear D gene. The receptor's source is a human donor who received a COVID-19 vaccine. The sample was CD4+ T cells from PBMCs cultured with HCoV-NL63 spike peptides, taken before COVID-19 vaccination. CDR3 in amino acids: CASSPQVGQETQYF. CDR3 DNA: TGTGCCAGCTCACCGCAGGTCGGCCAAGAGACCCAGTACTTC.